The 25 T cell receptor beta chains presented below share a single source sample, sequenced in a study of blood T cell repertoires in COVID-19. Clones were sequenced by immunoSEQ multiplex PCR, and TCRdb holds only the in-frame ones, with some missing. The data contain some 300,000 clones, around 90% of them singletons. Sequencing input: PBMCs or T cells enriched from blood (not recorded which). The receptors were sampled from a woman aged 55-69 years in a cohort exposed to, infected with or recovered from COVID-19 (not recorded which).

The chain is built from TRBV18 and TRBJ2-2; 8 bases line up with TRBD2. Germline values: CDR1 KGHSH, CDR2 LQKENI. After removal of 6 bases from V and 0 bases from J, the junction contained 6 bases not matched to a gene. The CDR3 runs to 16 residues. CDR3 sequence: CASSPFGRANTGELFF. The CDR3, as DNA: TGTGCCAGCTCCCCCTTCGGGAGGGCGAACACCGGGGAGCTGTTTTTT.

V and J are TRBV30 and TRBJ2-2; D not resolved. Germline CDR1 GTSNPN, CDR2 SVGIG (reference sequence). This CDR3 has 11 residues. V was cut by 5 bases and J by 7 bases, with 8 bases left in between. The CDR3 loop reads CAWLEYGELFF. The CDR3, as DNA: TGTGCCTGGCTTGAGTACGGGGAGCTGTTTTTT.

The genes are TRBV4-3 and TRBJ2-3; TRBD2 might be the D (6 bases). CDR3 length equals 16 residues. The germline V and J ends were trimmed by 0 bases and 5 bases, with 15 bases remaining between them. Germline loops: CDR1 LGHNA, CDR2 YSLEER. DNA of the CDR3: TGCGCCAGCAGCCAAGATACGGCTAGCGAAGGAGATACGCAGTATTTT. The encoded protein is CASSQDTASEGDTQYF.

The chain employs TRBV5-5 and TRBJ2-7; perhaps TRBD1 as D (6 bases). With 4 bases removed from V and 7 bases from J, the gap between germline ends came to 21 bases. This CDR3 is 15 amino acids long. CDR1 and CDR2 from the germline V gene are SGHKS and YYEKEE (reference sequence). The CDR3 loop is CASSPDRRGPSEQYF. The CDR3 DNA reads as TGTGCCAGCAGCCCGGACAGAAGGGGACCTTCAGAGCAGTACTTC.

This clone was picked up one time. V usage is TRBV28 and J usage is TRBJ2-1; no clear D gene. The CDR3 runs 15 residues. Trimming pared 2 bases from V and 4 bases from J, leaving 12 bases between. Germline-derived CDR1 and CDR2 are MDHEN and SYDVKM. The CDR3 sequence is CASSLTGPLYNEQFF. The CDR3 coding sequence is TGTGCCAGCAGTTTAACCGGTCCCCTGTACAATGAGCAGTTCTTC. Based on the CDR3 plus reference TRBV28 and TRBJ2-1, the full variable domain is DVKVTQSSRYLVKRTGEKVFLECVQDMDHENMFWYRQDPGLGLRLIYFSYDVKMKEKGDIPEGYSVSREKKERFSLILESASTNQTSMYLCASSLTGPLYNEQFFGPGTRLTVL.

This sequence joins TRBV6-4 and TRBJ1-5, with 8 bases matching TRBD1. Germline CDR1 MRHNA, CDR2 SNTAGT. The CDR3 is 13 residues long. V shed 5 bases, J shed 7 bases, and the junction held 4 bases outside the gene matches. The CDR3 bases are TGTGCCAGCAGTTTGACAGGGGACCAGCCCCAGCATTTT. Residues: CASSLTGDQPQHF.

V is TRBV2 and J is TRBJ2-7, with D tentatively TRBD2 (6 bases). V shed 6 bases and J shed 6 bases, with 15 bases lying between them. This CDR3 spans 13 amino acids. Germline CDR1 is SNHLY and CDR2 is FYNNEI. CDR3: CASRAGTATEQYF. The CDR3 DNA reads TGTGCCAGCAGAGCCGGGACTGCTACCGAGCAGTACTTC.

The chain uses TRBV27 and TRBJ1-6; tentative D call: TRBD1 (5 bases). V lost 5 bases to trimming and J lost 7 bases, with 12 bases between them. This CDR3 has 14 residues. Germline V CDR1 and CDR2: MNHEY, SMNVEV (reference sequence). CDR3: CASSRQGGNSPLHF. Here the CDR3 DNA reads TGTGCCAGCAGTCGCCAGGGTGGCAATTCACCCCTCCACTTT.

The chain couples TRBV3-1 (or the pseudogene TRBV3-2) to TRBJ1-4; 9 bases line up with TRBD1. Germline-derived CDR1 and CDR2 are LGHDT and YNNKEL (reference sequence). The J segment lost 7 bases and the V segment lost 4 bases, leaving 4 bases of the junction unmatched. CDR3 length: 14 amino acids. DNA for the CDR3: TGTGCCAGCAGCCGGGGACAGGGTTCTGAAAAACTGTTTTTT. Amino acid sequence: CASSRGQGSEKLFF.

This sequence joins TRBV7-9 and TRBJ2-1; a possible D gene is TRBD1 (7 bases). CDR1 and CDR2 from the germline V gene are SEHNR and FQNEAQ (reference sequence). The CDR3 totals 17 residues. V was pared by 4 bases and J by 7 bases, with 23 bases between. CDR3 DNA sequence: TGTGCCAGCAGCTCACCGAGGGGGCTAGCGAGGGGAAATGAGCAGTTCTTC. The encoded protein is CASSSPRGLARGNEQFF.

This chain joins TRBV7-9 and TRBJ1-1; unclear D gene. Between the trimmed V and J ends, which lost 5 bases and 0 bases, there was a span of 10 bases. The CDR3 runs 14 residues. The germline CDR1 and CDR2 sequences are SEHNR and FQNEAQ (reference sequence). The CDR3 here is CASSMRVMNTEAFF. CDR3 sequence (DNA): TGTGCCAGCAGCATGAGGGTCATGAACACTGAAGCTTTCTTT.

V is TRBV23-1 and J is TRBJ2-7; a possible D gene is TRBD1 (5 bases). TRBV23-1 is filed as an ORF, its function uncertain. The CDR3 sequence is 10 residues long. V lost 9 bases, J lost 3 bases, and 6 bases lay in between. CDR3 amino acids: CARTVYEQYF. In nucleotides, the CDR3 is TGCGCCAGGACAGTCTACGAGCAGTACTTC.

The rearrangement joins TRBV29-1 to TRBJ1-2; D is perhaps TRBD1 (6 bases). Germline CDR1 is SQVTM and CDR2 is ANQGSEA. This CDR3 has 16 residues. Trimming cost V 5 bases and J 2 bases, with 21 bases left between them. CDR3 coding DNA: TGCAGCGTTCTGACAGGCCTCTCCTCCTTGAACTATGGCTACACCTTC. As protein: CSVLTGLSSLNYGYTF. The complete variable domain, with remaining parts taken from reference TRBV29-1 and TRBJ1-2, reads SAVISQKPSRDICQRGTSLTIQCQVDSQVTMMFWYRQQPGQSLTLIATANQGSEATYESGFVIDKFPISRPNLTFSTLTVSNMSPEDSSIYLCSVLTGLSSLNYGYTFGSGTRLTVV.

This chain links TRBV12-3 or TRBV12-4 with TRBJ1-4; D might be TRBD1 (5 bases). Trimming cost V 3 bases and J 9 bases, with 8 bases left between them. This CDR3 is built from 12 residues. CDR3 bases: TGTGCCAGCAGTTTTCAGGGTAAAAAACTGTTTTTT. Residues: CASSFQGKKLFF.

The rearrangement uses TRBV5-1 and TRBJ2-7; TRBD1 matches 7 bases. Looked up from germline, CDR1 is SGHRS and CDR2 is YFSETQ. J lost 3 bases, V lost 3 bases, and 6 bases had no gene match. The CDR3 has 14 amino acids. This CDR3 is CASSYDPGGYEQYF. CDR3 DNA: TGCGCCAGCAGCTATGACCCAGGGGGCTACGAGCAGTACTTC.

V gene TRBV28 combines with J gene TRBJ1-1; 7 bases fit TRBD1. Germline loops: CDR1 MDHEN, CDR2 SYDVKM. After removal of 4 bases from V and 7 bases from J, the junction contained 6 bases not matched to a gene. CDR3 length equals 13 residues. CDR3 loop: CASSSFDRDEAFF. The CDR3 coding sequence is TGTGCCAGCAGTTCATTCGACAGGGATGAAGCTTTCTTT.

The chain is built from TRBV19 and TRBJ1-2; D perhaps matches TRBD1 (5 bases). Germline V gene lookup returns CDR1 LNHDA and CDR2 SQIVND (reference sequence). The CDR3 extends over 15 amino acids. With 6 bases removed from V and 4 bases from J, the gap between germline ends came to 18 bases. CDR3 nucleotide sequence: TGTGCCAGTAGGCTGACGGGCAGGGAAGGCTATGGCTACACCTTC. Protein sequence: CASRLTGREGYGYTF.

This chain connects TRBV28 to TRBJ1-1; TRBD1 aligns across 7 bases. The CDR3 is 14 amino acids. Trimming at V came to 2 bases and at J to 5 bases, leaving 5 bases not matched to a gene. The germline V gene has CDR1 MDHEN and CDR2 SYDVKM. CDR3 in amino acids: CASSLRGRWTEAFF. Here the CDR3 DNA reads TGTGCCAGCAGTTTAAGGGGGCGGTGGACTGAAGCTTTCTTT.

The J gene is TRBJ1-5, the V gene TRBV5-1, with 7 bases matching TRBD1. V gave up 4 bases and J gave up 6 bases; unmatched junction bases: 4. Germline V gene lookup returns CDR1 SGHRS and CDR2 YFSETQ. The CDR3 has 13 amino acids. Here the CDR3 reads CASSSQGGQPQHF. In nucleotides, the CDR3 is TGCGCCAGCAGCAGCCAGGGGGGTCAGCCCCAGCATTTT.

This clone was seen more than once but under ten times. In the same sample, other DNA sequences code for this CDR3. The rearrangement uses TRBV6-2 or TRBV6-3 and TRBJ2-7, with 7 bases matching TRBD1. V shed 5 bases and J 0 bases; nucleotides not matched to a gene: 1. Germline values: CDR1 MNHEY, CDR2 SVGEGT. There are 13 residues in the CDR3. The CDR3 coding sequence is TGTGCCAGCAGTAGACAGGGCTCCTACGAGCAGTACTTC. This encodes CASSRQGSYEQYF.

The chain links TRBV30 to TRBJ1-4; 7 bases agree with TRBD1. The ends lost 4 bases at V and 8 bases at J; junction bases unmatched: 10. From germline, CDR1 is GTSNPN and CDR2 SVGIG (reference sequence). The CDR3 runs to 14 residues. CDR3 DNA: TGTGCCTGGACGGCCGGGACAGAGGAAGAAAAACTGTTTTTT. It yields the protein CAWTAGTEEEKLFF.

This chain connects TRBV5-1 to TRBJ2-3, with a possible D match to TRBD2 (5 bases). This CDR3 is 14 amino acids long. The V gene lost 4 bases and the J gene lost 2 bases, with 11 bases spanning the gap. Per germline, CDR1 SGHRS and CDR2 YFSETQ. CDR3 nucleotides: TGCGCCAGCAGCCCCGGACGGGACACAGATACGCAGTATTTT. This translates into CASSPGRDTDTQYF. The complete variable domain, with remaining parts taken from reference TRBV5-1 and TRBJ2-3, reads KAGVTQTPRYLIKTRGQQVTLSCSPISGHRSVSWYQQTPGQGLQFLFEYFSETQRNKGNFPGRFSGRQFSNSRSEMNVSTLELGDSALYLCASSPGRDTDTQYFGPGTRLTVL.

The rearrangement links TRBV20-1 to TRBJ2-7; 7 bases fit TRBD2. CDR3 size: 14 residues. Losses at the gene ends were 3 bases for V and 4 bases for J; bases not matched to a gene: 9. The germline V gene has CDR1 DFQATT and CDR2 SNEGSKA (reference sequence). The CDR3 DNA follows: TGCAGTGCTAGTAGCGGCGGGAGCGGGTACGAGCAGTACTTC. Its translation: CSASSGGSGYEQYF.

This clone was seen only once. The chain is built from TRBV5-6 and TRBJ2-4; TRBD1 aligns across 7 bases. The V and J ends lost 4 bases and 0 bases, in that order; junction bases with no gene match: 4. Germline CDR1 and CDR2: SGHDT and YYEEEE. The CDR3 loop spans 15 amino acids. CDR3 nucleotide sequence: TGTGCCAGCAGCCGACAGGGCCTAGCCAAAAACATTCAGTACTTC. Its translation: CASSRQGLAKNIQYF.

The rearrangement links TRBV7-2 to TRBJ1-5; 7 nucleotides agree with TRBD1. CDR1 and CDR2 from the germline V gene are SGHTA and FQGNSA. V lost 7 bases, J lost 0 bases, and 6 bases stayed unmatched. The CDR3 contains 15 residues. CDR3 DNA sequence: TGTGCCAGCACCCAGACAGGGATTAGCAATCAGCCCCAGCATTTT. Its protein product is CASTQTGISNQPQHF.